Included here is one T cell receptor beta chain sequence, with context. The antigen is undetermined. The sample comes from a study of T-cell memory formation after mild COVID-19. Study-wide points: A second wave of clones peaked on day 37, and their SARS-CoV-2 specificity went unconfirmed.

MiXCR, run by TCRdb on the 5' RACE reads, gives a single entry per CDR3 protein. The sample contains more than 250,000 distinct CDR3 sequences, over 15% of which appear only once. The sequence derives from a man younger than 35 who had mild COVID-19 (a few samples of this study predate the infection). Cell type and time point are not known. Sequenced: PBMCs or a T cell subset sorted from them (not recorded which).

CDR3: CASSSSGGEFSTDTQYF. The CDR3 DNA is TGCGCCAGCAGCTCTAGCGGGGGCGAATTTAGCACAGATACGCAGTATTTT. This chain uses TRBV5-1 with TRBJ2-3, with 10 bases aligning to TRBD2. From germline, CDR1 is SGHRS and CDR2 YFSETQ. This CDR3 comprises 17 residues. V lost 3 bases and J lost 0; bases outside the gene matches: 7.